This entry lists 20 T cell receptor beta chains sequenced from one sample in a study of blood T cell repertoires in COVID-19. Data came from immunoSEQ multiplex PCR; TCRdb stores just in-frame clones and leaves some out. The table lists about 260,000 clones, approximately 88% of them singletons. Sequencing was done on a sample of peripheral blood. Source of these receptors: a woman in her seventies with COVID-19, enrolled during active disease.

J is TRBJ1-1 and V is TRBV7-2; 7 bases fit TRBD1. Trimming took 5 bases from V and 0 from J; bases not matched to a gene: 6. This CDR3 comprises 15 residues. Germline values: CDR1 SGHTA, CDR2 FQGNSA. CDR3 amino acids: CASSAGQTLNTEAFF. CDR3 in DNA: TGTGCCAGCAGCGCGGGACAGACTCTGAACACTGAAGCTTTCTTT.

The chain recombines TRBV28 with TRBJ2-7, with TRBD2 matching 11 bases. Unmatched junction bases numbered 6, after V lost 6 bases and J lost 2 bases. Germline values: CDR1 MDHEN, CDR2 SYDVKM. CDR3 length equals 15 residues. CDR3 coding DNA: TGTGCCAGCAGAGGTAGCGGGAGGGCCGCCTACGAGCAGTACTTC. Its translation is CASRGSGRAAYEQYF.

The chain couples TRBV6-1 to TRBJ2-7; 7 bases map to TRBD2. The CDR3 contains 16 residues. Germline values: CDR1 MNHNS, CDR2 SASEGT. V trimming: 4 bases; J trimming: 6 bases; junction bases outside the gene matches: 15. The CDR3 coding sequence is TGTGCCAGCAGTGTGGGATTAGCGGGTGGTGAGGGCGAGCAGTACTTC. The encoded protein is CASSVGLAGGEGEQYF.

This chain connects TRBV30 to TRBJ1-2; no reliable D call. CDR3 length: 13 amino acids. In germline, CDR1 is GTSNPN, CDR2 SVGIG (reference sequence). With 3 bases removed from V and 4 bases from J, the gap between germline ends came to 12 bases. The CDR3 protein is CAWSGGLVYGYTF. CDR3 DNA sequence: TGTGCCTGGAGCGGTGGACTAGTCTATGGCTACACCTTC.

This chain connects TRBV4-3 to TRBJ1-2, with D hard to call. The CDR3 spans 14 residues. Trimming left V 0 bases short and J 4 bases short, with 9 bases between. CDR1 and CDR2 from the germline V gene are LGHNA and YSLEER. The CDR3 here is CASSQDARAYGYTF. CDR3 bases: TGCGCCAGCAGCCAAGATGCACGAGCCTATGGCTACACCTTC.

This clone has just one count. The rearrangement joins TRBV19 to TRBJ1-2, with D possibly being TRBD1 (6 bases). CDR1 and CDR2 from the germline V gene are LNHDA and SQIVND (reference sequence). V gave up 9 bases and J gave up 0 bases, with 14 bases separating them. The CDR3 spans 14 residues. CDR3 loop: CASLGTPANYGYTF. The CDR3 DNA is TGTGCCAGCCTGGGGACACCCGCTAACTATGGCTACACCTTC.

V usage is TRBV11-2 and J usage is TRBJ2-1; TRBD2 might be the D (6 bases). The CDR3 has 17 amino acids. Germline V gene lookup returns CDR1 SGHAT and CDR2 FQNNGV. Trimming left V 4 bases short and J 3 bases short, with 19 bases between. CDR3 in DNA: TGTGCCAGCAGCTCATCAGGGTGGCCGACTAGCTACAATGAGCAGTTCTTC. As protein: CASSSSGWPTSYNEQFF.

This clone was seen a handful of times. This chain links TRBV7-9 with TRBJ2-1; 9 nucleotides line up with TRBD2. The CDR3 contains 13 residues. The V gene's germline CDR1 is SEHNR and CDR2 FQNEAQ (reference sequence). V lost 8 bases and J lost 3; bases outside the gene matches: 2. The CDR3 DNA follows: TGTGCCAGCTCTAGCGGGAACTACAATGAGCAGTTCTTC. Translated, it gives CASSSGNYNEQFF.

V usage is TRBV28 and J usage is TRBJ1-2; tentative D call: TRBD1 (6 bases). Germline lookup yields CDR1 MDHEN and CDR2 SYDVKM. The CDR3 has 13 amino acids. V was cut by 5 bases and J by 2 bases, with 9 bases left in between. The CDR3 sequence is CASSQTGNYGYTF. The CDR3 DNA reads TGTGCCAGCAGTCAAACAGGGAACTATGGCTACACCTTC.

Notes on this clone: Other DNA sequences in this sample translate to the same CDR3. The V and J genes are TRBV7-2 and TRBJ1-4; 7 bases match TRBD1. CDR1 is SGHTA and CDR2 is FQGNSA in the germline V gene. V dropped 1 base and J dropped 8; count of bases not matched to a gene: 7. The CDR3 runs 15 residues. The CDR3 spells CASSLVGDRGEKLFF. CDR3 in DNA: TGTGCCAGCAGCTTAGTGGGGGACAGAGGAGAAAAACTGTTTTTT.

The V and J genes are TRBV30 and TRBJ1-5, with 8 bases aligning to TRBD1. CDR3 size: 15 residues. Looked up from germline, CDR1 is GTSNPN and CDR2 is SVGIG (reference sequence). V shed 0 bases and J 4 bases; nucleotides not matched to a gene: 5. CDR3 in amino acids: CAWSVGTGLNQPQHF. CDR3 DNA: TGTGCCTGGAGTGTTGGGACAGGTCTAAATCAGCCCCAGCATTTT.

The rearrangement uses TRBV4-1 and TRBJ1-2; 7 bases align to TRBD1. The length of the CDR3 is 16 residues. Germline-derived CDR1 and CDR2 are MGHRA and YSYEKL. J lost 0 bases, V lost 1 base, and 5 bases had no gene match. DNA of the CDR3: TGCGCCAGCAGCCAAGGGGGACAGCAGACTAACTATGGCTACACCTTC. Translated: CASSQGGQQTNYGYTF.

The V gene is TRBV9, the J gene TRBJ1-6; D not resolved. The germline V and J ends were trimmed by 3 bases and 9 bases, with 13 bases remaining between them. Germline loops: CDR1 SGDLS, CDR2 YYNGEE. The CDR3 runs to 14 residues. DNA of the CDR3: TGTGCCAGCAGCGAAAGACTCGAAGGTTCACCCCTCCACTTT. Translated: CASSERLEGSPLHF. The full variable domain, its missing parts supplied by reference TRBV9 and TRBJ1-6, is DSGVTQTPKHLITATGQRVTLRCSPRSGDLSVYWYQQSLDQGLQFLIQYYNGEERAKGNILERFSAQQFPDLHSELNLSSLELGDSALYFCASSERLEGSPLHFGNGTRLTVT.

The chain joins TRBV21-1 to TRBJ1-1; the table's D call, TRBD1, was not checked against the DNA. TRBV21-1 is shown as a pseudogene. The CDR3 runs to 16 residues. The CDR3 region has the DNA TGTGCCAGCAGCCCCCGGACAGGAAAGAAGGTTTCTGAAGCTTTCTTT. It encodes CASSPRTGKKVSEAFF.

The chain has TRBV27 and TRBJ1-1; D is unclear. V was cut by 3 bases and J by 7 bases, with 6 bases left in between. The germline V gene has CDR1 MNHEY and CDR2 SMNVEV (reference sequence). The CDR3 has 11 residues. Here the CDR3 reads CASSFRVEAFF. In DNA, the CDR3 is TGTGCCAGCAGTTTTCGGGTTGAAGCTTTCTTT.

The rearrangement links TRBV6-5 to TRBJ1-2; 8 bases line up with TRBD1. The V and J ends lost 3 bases and 9 bases, in that order; junction bases with no gene match: 6. This CDR3 is 13 amino acids long. Germline CDR1 reads MNHEY; CDR2 reads SVGAGI. DNA of the CDR3: TGTGCCAGCAGTTATCAGGGGGCGCACAGCTACACCTTC. It codes for CASSYQGAHSYTF.

The CDR3 DNA follows: TGTGCCAGCAGTTACAGGGGAAGGGAAAAACTGTTTTTT. It translates to CASSYRGREKLFF. The chain has TRBV6-6 and TRBJ1-4, with D perhaps TRBD1 (5 bases). Trimming shortened V by 2 bases and J by 8 bases, and 9 bases separated the two germline ends. The CDR3 runs to 13 residues. Germline assignment: CDR1 MNHNY and CDR2 SVGAGI (reference sequence).

The chain links TRBV11-3 to TRBJ2-7; TRBD2 is a possible D gene (5 bases). Germline V gene lookup returns CDR1 SGHNT and CDR2 YENEEA. CDR3 length: 15 residues. The germline V and J ends were trimmed by 2 bases and 6 bases, with 17 bases remaining between them. CDR3 sequence: CASSLLSAGVREQYF. In DNA form, the CDR3 reads TGTGCCAGCAGCTTACTAAGTGCGGGCGTGCGCGAGCAGTACTTC.

The V gene is TRBV4-2, the J gene TRBJ2-1; TRBD2 is a possible D gene (5 bases). Trimming took off 0 bases at V and 2 bases at J, with 14 bases between the two ends. The CDR3 is 17 residues long. CDR1 and CDR2 (germline): LGHNA, YNFKEQ. The CDR3: CASSQDGSSIPYNEQFF. The DNA of the CDR3 is TGTGCCAGCAGCCAAGATGGGAGCTCCATCCCCTACAATGAGCAGTTCTTC.

The chain combines TRBV28 with TRBJ1-6, with a possible D match to TRBD1 (6 bases). Trimming cost V 9 bases and J 0 bases, with 15 bases left between them. The germline gives CDR1 MDHEN, CDR2 SYDVKM. This CDR3 spans 16 amino acids. The CDR3 is CASDKQGSSYNSPLHF. The CDR3 DNA reads as TGTGCCAGTGATAAACAGGGAAGCTCCTATAATTCACCCCTCCACTTT.